A selection of T cell receptor beta chains follows, all from one sample in a study of vaccination and CD4 T cells after COVID-19. Via MiXCR, TCRdb re-called the PCR reads, giving one row per CDR3 protein. Counted here are about 18,000 distinct CDR3 sequences, less than 80% occurring once; the ten biggest clones make up 1%. Sequencing was performed on CD4+ T cells from blood, taken before SARS-CoV-2 vaccination. The receptor source for this set is a human donor who had recovered from COVID-19. The CDR3 runs from the conserved cysteine through the conserved F or W. The D gene is left open where the match is weak.

v_gene	d_gene	j_gene	CDR3aa
TRBV20-1	-	TRBJ1-5	CSASNTNQPQHF
TRBV6-5	-	TRBJ1-6	CASSWGSVRSTPLHF
TRBV20-1	-	TRBJ2-2	CSARGALAGELFF
TRBV19	TRBD2	TRBJ2-3	CASSRDYSTDTQYF
TRBV15	-	TRBJ1-4	CATSRVGSNEKLFF
TRBV7-6	-	TRBJ1-5	CASSPQQGYGPQHF
TRBV6-1	TRBD1	TRBJ1-2	CASSPQGAGYGYTF
TRBV4-2	-	TRBJ1-1	CASSQDLGFDAFF
TRBV6-4	-	TRBJ2-7	CASSGTVRRDEQYF
TRBV20-1	-	TRBJ2-7	CSARDWAGTYEQYF
TRBV2	-	TRBJ2-2	CASNLATELFF
TRBV6-5	TRBD2	TRBJ2-1	CASSSKGLAGDNEQFF
TRBV12-2	-	TRBJ2-1	CASRLYKRAYNEQFF
TRBV28	TRBD1	TRBJ1-6	CASSSPGTENSPLHF
TRBV2	-	TRBJ2-5	CASSAASVYQETQYF
TRBV20-1	-	TRBJ2-5	CSAPGRRAGNQETQYF
TRBV20-1	TRBD2	TRBJ2-2	CSARASGNTGELFF
TRBV6-1	TRBD1	TRBJ2-3	CASGGQNTDTQYF
TRBV6-2/TRBV6-3	-	TRBJ1-1	CASSYWTVEEAFF
TRBV25-1	TRBD1	TRBJ2-5	CASSEPTGVETQYF
TRBV20-1	-	TRBJ2-7	CSARDLGRAYEQYF
TRBV24-1	-	TRBJ2-7	CATSDLGTYEQYF
TRBV24-1	-	TRBJ2-3	CATKLQGSCTDTQYF
TRBV28	-	TRBJ1-2	CASSQTGSGYTF
TRBV7-2	-	TRBJ2-5	CASSFQTNDAIQETQYF
TRBV20-1	-	TRBJ1-2	CSLRGYTF
TRBV19	-	TRBJ1-2	CASSVTGSAAGYTF
TRBV20-1	-	TRBJ2-3	CRCSALRTDTQYF
TRBV7-2	-	TRBJ2-7	CASSLSRASQYF
TRBV7-3	-	TRBJ1-6	CASQLGPDSPLHF
TRBV6-1	-	TRBJ1-1	CASSDRTDWNTEAFF
TRBV20-1	-	TRBJ1-2	CSASLVRGYGYTF
TRBV20-1	-	TRBJ1-1	CSARPAPGSNTEAFF
TRBV15	-	TRBJ2-5	CATSRADHAPATQYF
TRBV20-1	-	TRBJ1-3	CSARAYYSGNTIYF